Listed here are 24 T cell receptor beta chains from one sample, sequenced in a study of cytomegalovirus exposure and HLA in healthy donors. The primer mix had 60 Vbeta and 13 Jbeta primers. Libraries were prepared by immunoSEQ multiplex PCR; TCRdb keeps only in-frame clonotypes and omits some of them. The data contain about 150,000 clones, 75% to 90% of them seen just once; the ten biggest clones take up about 6.3%. The sample was PBMCs. The receptors come from a male donor in good health and CMV-seropositive.

In this sample, this clone turned up once. In DNA form, the CDR3 reads TGTGCCAGCAGCTCCCCTCAGGGGGATATCTCCTATAATTCACCCCTCCACTTT. It is translated as CASSSPQGDISYNSPLHF. V usage is TRBV9 and J usage is TRBJ1-6, with 7 bases fitting TRBD1. Germline V gene data show CDR1 as SGDLS and CDR2 as YYNGEE. CDR3 length: 18 amino acids. Trimming took 4 bases from V and 0 from J; bases not matched to a gene: 10.

The CDR3 sequence is CASSLAGGPGTDTQYF. Written as DNA, the CDR3 is TGTGCCAGCAGCTTGGCCGGCGGTCCGGGAACAGATACGCAGTATTTT. J is TRBJ2-3 and V is TRBV5-8; possible D gene TRBD2, 5 bases. Germline CDR1 is SGHTS and CDR2 is YDEGEE. Trimming took off 0 bases at V and 3 bases at J, with 14 bases between the two ends. The CDR3 runs 16 residues. Combining the CDR3 with reference TRBV5-8 and TRBJ2-3 gives the whole variable domain EAGVTQSPTHLIKTRGQQATLRCSPISGHTSVYWYQQALGLGLQFLLWYDEGEERNRGNFPPRFSGRQFPNYSSELNVNALELEDSALYLCASSLAGGPGTDTQYFGPGTRLTVL.

CDR3 coding DNA: TGTGCCAGCAGGACCGCGACAGACTATGGCTACACCTTC. It translates to CASRTATDYGYTF. The V call is TRBV27, the J call TRBJ1-2; D may be TRBD1 (5 bases). V dropped 6 bases and J dropped 3 bases, with 11 bases sitting between them. The CDR3 runs 13 residues. From germline, CDR1 is MNHEY and CDR2 SMNVEV (reference sequence).

This clone was found a few times. CDR3 sequence reads: CATSLGAQDRGLRETQYF. CDR3 nucleotide sequence: TGCGCCACCTCCTTAGGGGCCCAGGACAGGGGGTTACGAGAGACCCAGTACTTC. V and J are TRBV10-1 and TRBJ2-5; 10 bases are shared with TRBD1. Germline V gene sequence: CDR1 WNHNN, CDR2 SYGVQD (reference sequence). This CDR3 contains 18 residues. The ends lost 10 bases at V and 4 bases at J; junction bases unmatched: 21.

The rearrangement joins TRBV4-3 to TRBJ2-1; 10 bases are shared with TRBD2. V shed 1 base, J shed 8 bases, and the junction held 8 bases outside the gene matches. This CDR3 region has 16 residues. CDR1 and CDR2 from the germline V gene are LGHNA and YSLEER. The CDR3 bases are TGCGCCAGCAGCCAAGGAGCGGGGGGGGCTGTCGATGAGCAGTTCTTC. This sequence encodes CASSQGAGGAVDEQFF.

A few counts support this clone. The chain uses TRBV6-1 and TRBJ2-1; the match to TRBD2 covers 10 bases. The CDR3 is 16 amino acids. J was trimmed by 10 bases and V by 0 bases; bases with no gene match: 9. Germline CDR1 reads MNHNS; CDR2 reads SASEGT. DNA for the CDR3: TGTGCCAGCAGTGAAGCGTCGGCTAGCGGGGGAGAAGAGCAGTTCTTC. Translated, it gives CASSEASASGGEEQFF.

This chain links TRBV5-1 with TRBJ2-2; tentative D call: TRBD1 (5 bases). The CDR3 runs 13 residues. Germline CDR1 SGHRS, CDR2 YFSETQ. Trimming removed 7 bases from V and 6 bases from J, with 13 bases in between. The CDR3 loop is CASQIRDAGELFF. DNA for the CDR3: TGCGCCAGCCAAATCAGGGATGCCGGGGAGCTGTTTTTT.

CDR3 region: CASSANAGGQETQYF. The CDR3 DNA reads as TGTGCCAGCAGTGCTAACGCCGGGGGTCAAGAGACCCAGTACTTC. The chain carries TRBV6-4 and TRBJ2-5, with a possible D match to TRBD2 (6 bases). The CDR3 has 15 residues. The V gene lost 4 bases and the J gene lost 2 bases, with 14 bases spanning the gap. Germline V lookup: CDR1 MRHNA, CDR2 SNTAGT.

The rearrangement uses TRBV10-1 and TRBJ1-1; 7 nucleotides align to TRBD1. CDR1 is WNHNN and CDR2 is SYGVQD in the germline V gene (reference sequence). The CDR3 contains 14 residues. In DNA form, the CDR3 reads TGCGTTGACCGGGACAGAGAAAAGAACACTGAAGCTTTCTTT. It codes for CVDRDREKNTEAFF.

The sample holds one count of this clone. This sequence joins TRBV5-1 and TRBJ2-3, with 9 bases aligning to TRBD2. Germline-derived CDR1 and CDR2 are SGHRS and YFSETQ. The J segment lost 2 bases and the V segment lost 4 bases, leaving 8 bases of the junction unmatched. CDR3 length equals 16 residues. The CDR3: CASSPGASGTTDTQYF. CDR3 coding DNA: TGCGCCAGCAGCCCCGGTGCTAGCGGGACCACAGATACGCAGTATTTT. Full variable domain (outside the CDR3, taken from reference TRBV5-1 and TRBJ2-3): KAGVTQTPRYLIKTRGQQVTLSCSPISGHRSVSWYQQTPGQGLQFLFEYFSETQRNKGNFPGRFSGRQFSNSRSEMNVSTLELGDSALYLCASSPGASGTTDTQYFGPGTRLTVL.

The V call is TRBV30, the J call TRBJ1-3; D not certain. The germline V gene encodes CDR1 GTSNPN and CDR2 SVGIG (reference sequence). With 4 bases removed from V and 0 bases from J, the gap between germline ends came to 13 bases. CDR3 length: 15 amino acids. This CDR3 reads CAWKESPYSGNTIYF. Written as DNA, the CDR3 is TGTGCCTGGAAGGAGTCTCCGTACTCTGGAAACACCATATATTTT.

This clone has a single count. Other nucleotide sequences in the sample specify the same CDR3. The chain links TRBV7-6 to TRBJ2-1; D might be TRBD1 (5 bases). Trimming took off 5 bases at V and 9 bases at J, with 11 bases between the two ends. The germline V gene has CDR1 SGHVS and CDR2 FNYEAQ. This CDR3 spans 12 amino acids. The chain's CDR3 is CASSLRAGEQFF. The CDR3 nucleotides read TGTGCCAGCAGCCTCAGGGCCGGTGAGCAGTTCTTC.

This rearrangement joins TRBV7-9 to TRBJ2-3; TRBD2 agrees at 11 bases. Germline V CDR1 and CDR2: SEHNR, FQNEAQ (reference sequence). The CDR3 contains 16 residues. Trimming removed 4 bases from V and 3 bases from J; junction bases left unmatched: 6. The CDR3 nucleotides are TGTGCCAGCAGCTCGCCCCTAGCGGGAGGAACAGATACGCAGTATTTT. Amino acid sequence: CASSSPLAGGTDTQYF.

This clone was picked up one time. The chain links TRBV4-3 to TRBJ1-6, with 7 bases lining up with TRBD1. Germline trimming cut 0 bases from V and 9 bases from J; bases unmatched to any gene: 8. The CDR3 contains 16 residues. Germline CDR1 is LGHNA and CDR2 is YSLEER. CDR3: CASSQDRTGPFSPLHF. In DNA form, the CDR3 reads TGCGCCAGCAGCCAAGATAGGACAGGCCCATTTTCACCCCTCCACTTT.

The CDR3 here is CASSPDRAEKLFF. CDR3 nucleotide sequence: TGTGCCAGCAGCCCGGACAGGGCTGAAAAACTGTTTTTT. The rearrangement joins TRBV5-8 to TRBJ1-4; 8 nucleotides agree with TRBD1. This CDR3 contains 13 residues. The germline gives CDR1 SGHTS, CDR2 YDEGEE. The ends lost 4 bases at V and 7 bases at J; junction bases unmatched: 3.

The chain links TRBV7-8 to TRBJ1-5; a weak D match, TRBD1 (5 bases). The CDR3 has 16 residues. Per germline, CDR1 SGHVS and CDR2 FQNEAQ. V was clipped by 5 bases and J by 3 bases, with 17 bases between them. The CDR3 DNA is TGTGCCAGCAGCCCCTCCCGGTTCAGGGACAATCAGCCCCAGCATTTT. The encoded protein is CASSPSRFRDNQPQHF. The entire variable domain, with the rest obtained from reference TRBV7-8 and TRBJ1-5, is as follows: GAGVSQSPRYKVAKRGQDVALRCDPISGHVSLFWYQQALGQGPEFLTYFQNEAQLDKSGLPSDRFFAERPEGSVSTLKIQRTQQEDSAVYLCASSPSRFRDNQPQHFGDGTRLSIL.

The rearrangement joins TRBV18 to TRBJ1-1, with a weak D call TRBD1 (5 bases). The ends were cut back, 5 bases at V and 1 base at J, with 8 bases in the middle. There are 13 residues in the CDR3. The germline V gene encodes CDR1 KGHSH and CDR2 LQKENI. The CDR3 loop is CASSSTANTEAFF. As DNA, the CDR3 is TGTGCCAGCTCATCGACAGCGAACACTGAAGCTTTCTTT.

The chain couples TRBV5-1 to TRBJ2-7; D gene uncertain. The ends were cut back, 4 bases at V and 2 bases at J, with 16 bases in the middle. CDR3 size: 15 residues. Germline V lookup: CDR1 SGHRS, CDR2 YFSETQ. The CDR3: CASSTNSATTYEQYF. DNA of the CDR3: TGCGCCAGCAGCACCAACTCAGCTACTACCTACGAGCAGTACTTC.

This clone was observed once. CDR3 sequence: CASSIQGANQPQHF. The CDR3 nucleotides are TGTGCCAGTAGTATCCAGGGGGCTAATCAGCCCCAGCATTTT. The J gene is TRBJ1-5, the V gene TRBV19; 8 bases map to TRBD1. There are 14 residues in the CDR3. From germline, CDR1 is LNHDA and CDR2 SQIVND (reference sequence). The J segment lost 4 bases and the V segment lost 3 bases, leaving 2 bases of the junction unmatched.

In its sample, this clone was seen a few times. This sequence joins TRBV13 and TRBJ2-3, with TRBD1 identical over 7 bases. Losses at the gene ends were 4 bases for V and 2 bases for J; bases not matched to a gene: 6. Germline V lookup: CDR1 PRHDT, CDR2 FYEKMQ (reference sequence). The CDR3 extends over 15 amino acids. In DNA, the CDR3 is TGTGCCAGCAGCTCCCGGGACAGTTCCACAGATACGCAGTATTTT. This codes for CASSSRDSSTDTQYF.

The gene calls are TRBV28 and TRBJ1-2; D is undetermined. Looked up from germline, CDR1 is MDHEN and CDR2 is SYDVKM. The CDR3 is 15 amino acids. V lost 7 bases and J lost 0, with 15 bases in between. The CDR3 reads CASTRAAVPNYGYTF. The CDR3 DNA reads TGTGCCAGCACGAGGGCGGCAGTACCTAACTATGGCTACACCTTC.

The CDR3 loop reads CASKIEIQGAGNTIYF. Here the CDR3 DNA reads TGTGCCAGCAAAATTGAGATACAGGGGGCGGGAAACACCATATATTTT. The V gene is TRBV2, the J gene TRBJ1-3; 9 positions agree with TRBD1. This CDR3 region has 16 residues. J lost 4 bases, V lost 7 bases, and 11 bases had no gene match. Germline-derived CDR1 and CDR2 are SNHLY and FYNNEI.

The chain joins TRBV9 to TRBJ2-7; 12 nucleotides agree with TRBD2. The germline V gene encodes CDR1 SGDLS and CDR2 YYNGEE. This CDR3 region has 13 residues. The V gene end was trimmed by 0 bases and the J gene end by 10 bases; junction bases not matched to a gene: 2. CDR3 sequence: CASSVGLAGAQYF. For the CDR3, the DNA is TGTGCCAGCAGCGTAGGACTAGCGGGAGCCCAGTACTTC.

The chain employs TRBV25-1 and TRBJ1-5, with 9 bases lining up with TRBD1. CDR1 and CDR2 from the germline V gene are MGHDK and SYGVNS. V was pared by 2 bases and J by 7 bases, with 6 bases of the junction left unmatched. The CDR3 runs to 15 residues. CDR3 nucleotide sequence: TGTGCCAGCAGTGAAGCACAGGGGGCGAGACAGCCCCAGCATTTT. Translation gives CASSEAQGARQPQHF.